This passage covers 30 T cell receptor delta chains from one sample sequenced in a study of γδ T cells in repeated Plasmodium falciparum infection. Gammadelta T cells were flow-sorted from PBMC into Vgamma9/Vdelta2+ and Vdelta2-negative populations for bulk analysis. TCRdb redid clone calling on the multiplex PCR reads using CATT. Here the sample spans about 93,000 delta-chain clones, 0.9% to 1% being singletons. The specimen sequenced was gamma-delta T cells from blood. The receptors shown here come from a pool of human donors (malaria-infected and uninfected, not separated).

This clone came up a few times. Translating this DNA gives a protein that differs at residue 17 from the TCRdb one, which belongs to a much larger clone; a read error is likely, and the protein shown is this translation. The rearrangement links TRDV1 to TRDJ1, with TRDD3 matching 8 bases. This CDR3 has 19 residues. The germline gives CDR1 TSWWSYY, CDR2 QGS. The CDR3 here is CALGELPQWGIYFADKPIF. In DNA form, the CDR3 reads TGTGCTCTTGGGGAACTCCCACAATGGGGGATCTACTTCGCCGATAAACCCATCTTT.

This clone came up a few times. The TCRdb record carries a much larger clone's protein, which differs from this DNA's translation at residue 8; a read error is the likely cause, and the protein listed here is the DNA translation. The chain recombines TRDV1 with TRDJ1; possibly TRDD3 for D (5 bases). Since TCRdb gives no J gene, matching the DNA to germline was used here to assign it. The germline V and J ends were trimmed by 1 base and 5 bases, with 20 bases remaining between them. This CDR3 contains 17 residues. Per germline, CDR1 TSWWSYY and CDR2 QGS. CDR3 in DNA: TGTGCTCTTGGGGAACGCCTCCTCTCCCGGGGAGAAGATAAACTCATCTTT. Its translation: CALGERLLSRGEDKLIF.

Points on this clone: The protein that TCRdb holds for this DNA derives from a much larger clone and differs from the translated DNA at residue 17, which likely indicates a read error; the protein shown here is translated from the DNA. The chain has TRDV1 and TRDJ1, with D perhaps TRDD3 (6 bases). TCRdb lists no J gene, so it was determined here by aligning the DNA to germline. The CDR3 length is 20 residues. Germline CDR1 is TSWWSYY and CDR2 is QGS. The CDR3 spells CALGESKSRSPGEYTDELIF. CDR3 DNA: TGTGCTCTTGGGGAATCGAAATCCCGCTCGCCTGGGGAGTACACCGATGAACTCATCTTT.

This clone was detected only a few times. Only one base separates this from a far larger clonotype, so it likely reflects a read error. Other nucleotide sequences in the sample specify the same CDR3. The rearrangement links TRDV2 to TRDJ1; TRDD3 agrees at 11 bases. TCRdb carries no J gene annotation; the J gene was assigned here by matching the DNA with germline. This CDR3 is 17 amino acids long. The germline V gene has CDR1 GEAIGNYY and CDR2 EKD. V lost 7 bases to trimming and J lost 3 bases; unmatched junction nucleotides: 15. The CDR3: CACGLGDIFGSADKLIF. In DNA, the CDR3 is TGTGCCTGCGGACTGGGGGATATTTTCGGGTCCGCCGATAAACTCATCTTT.

At least ten counts were recorded for this clone. This DNA translates differently at residue 12 from the TCRdb protein, which is that of a much larger clone; a read error is likely, and the protein shown is the DNA's own translation. The genes are TRDV2 and TRDJ1; D is unclear. TCRdb supplies no J gene; here it was assigned by aligning the nucleotide sequence to germline. This CDR3 is 17 amino acids long. V gave up 0 bases and J gave up 3 bases, with 19 bases separating them. Germline values: CDR1 GEAIGNYY, CDR2 EKD. CDR3 in DNA: TGTGCCTGTGACACCGTTAACCGGGAGTCCACAGCCGATAAACTCATCTTT. This encodes CACDTVNRESTADKLIF.

This clone was recorded a few times. This likely traces to a read error, being one base from a far larger clone. The same CDR3 is also encoded by other DNA sequences in this sample. V is TRDV2 and J is TRDJ1; maybe TRDD3 (5 bases). TCRdb supplies no J gene; here it was assigned by aligning the nucleotide sequence to germline. This CDR3 comprises 14 residues. Germline CDR1 and CDR2: GEAIGNYY and EKD. CDR3 amino acids: CACDIGVSTDKLIF. The CDR3 coding sequence is TGCGCCTGTGACATTGGGGTCAGCACCGATAAACTCATCTTT.

About this clone: This DNA's translation and the protein TCRdb lists, from a much larger clone, do not match at residue 17, likely due to a read error; the protein shown is translated from the DNA. The V gene reported is TRDV1; the J gene is uncalled; the table's D call TRDD3 went unverified against the DNA. The CDR3 runs to 19 residues. Germline V gene sequence: CDR1 TSWWSYY, CDR2 QGS. The CDR3 DNA reads as TGTGCTCTTGGGGAACCCACCTCCGGGAGGGGATACTACACCGATAAATTCATCTTT. Protein product: CALGEPTSGRGYYTDKFIF.

Turning to this clone: TCRdb records a much larger clone's protein for this DNA, with a difference at residue 15 that likely arises from a read error; the protein given is the translation of the DNA. With the J gene uncalled, the V gene is TRDV2. Per germline, CDR1 GEAIGNYY and CDR2 EKD. The CDR3 totals 16 residues. The CDR3 DNA reads as TGTGCCTGTGACCAATGCCGCCCCTCCAAGCCCGATAAACTCACCTTT. It specifies CACDQCRPSKPDKLTF.

Note on this clone: Only one base separates this from a far larger clonotype, so it likely reflects a read error. Other DNA variants within this sample encode the same CDR3. This rearrangement joins TRDV1 to TRDJ1, with D perhaps matching TRDD2 or TRDD3 (5 bases each). Here the J gene came from matching the DNA to germline, since TCRdb omits it. Germline V CDR1 and CDR2: TSWWSYY, QGS. CDR3 size: 15 residues. The CDR3, as DNA: TGCGCTCTTGGGGTTAGGCTACTCCTAGGGGATAAACTCATCTTT. Its protein is CALGVRLLLGDKLIF.

The table lists this clone with a few counts. For this DNA, TCRdb reports the protein of a much larger clone, which diverges at residue 11, most likely from a read error; the protein presented here is translated directly from the DNA. The CDR3 nucleotides are TGTGCTCTTGGGGAAGAGGCGGATACGTGCGCCGATAAACTCATCTTT. It specifies CALGEEADTCADKLIF. The J gene is TRDJ1, the V gene TRDV1; 7 nucleotides match TRDD3. This CDR3 spans 16 amino acids. CDR1 TSWWSYY and CDR2 QGS come from the germline V gene. Losses at the gene ends were 2 bases for V and 3 bases for J; bases not matched to a gene: 9.

Comments on this clone: TCRdb's protein for this DNA is that of a much larger clone and differs from the translation at residue 5, likely a read error; the protein shown is the DNA translation. In DNA form, the CDR3 reads TGTGCCTGTGACGCTGGGGGGTACCTAAGCTCCTGGGACACCCGACAGATGTTTTTC. Protein: CACDAGGYLSSWDTRQMFF. The chain has TRDV2 and TRDJ3; 7 positions agree with TRDD3. The J gene, left out of TCRdb, was set here by checking the DNA against germline. This CDR3 region has 19 residues. V was clipped by 3 bases and J by 0 bases; unmatched bases: 10. The germline CDR1 and CDR2 sequences are GEAIGNYY and EKD.

Comments on this clone: This DNA's translation and the protein TCRdb lists, from a much larger clone, do not match at residue 6, likely due to a read error; the protein shown is translated from the DNA. The rearrangement joins TRDV1 to TRDJ3; 12 bases are shared with TRDD3. The J gene, left out of TCRdb, was set here by checking the DNA against germline. CDR3 length: 23 residues. The germline V gene has CDR1 TSWWSYY and CDR2 QGS. The junction had 14 bases not matched to a gene; V was cut back by 2 bases and J by 0 bases. The CDR3 sequence: CALGELANDWGIPSSWDTRQMFF. Here the CDR3 DNA reads TGTGCTCTTGGGGAATTGGCGAACGACTGGGGGATACCGAGCTCCTGGGACACCCGACAGATGTTTTTC.

There are many counts of this clone. The chain carries TRDV1 and TRDJ1; TRDD3 matches 11 bases. J lost 0 bases, V lost 1 base, and 16 bases had no gene match. CDR3 length: 21 residues. Germline CDR1 TSWWSYY, CDR2 QGS. CDR3 sequence reads: CALGEQFPRLGDKLHTDKLIF. The CDR3 nucleotides read TGTGCTCTTGGGGAACAGTTCCCTCGACTGGGGGATAAGCTGCACACCGATAAACTCATCTTT.

This clone was seen more than once but under ten times. The likely explanation is a read error, given a far larger clone one base away. In the same sample, other DNA sequences code for this CDR3. The chain couples TRDV2 to TRDJ1; TRDD3 matches 12 bases. Assignment of the J gene here rests on matching the DNA to germline, because TCRdb gives none. CDR3 size: 18 residues. V was pared by 0 bases and J by 3 bases, with 10 bases of the junction left unmatched. Germline V gene lookup returns CDR1 GEAIGNYY and CDR2 EKD. CDR3 loop: CACDTGLGDTLSADKLIF. The CDR3 DNA sequence: TGTGCCTGTGACACCGGCCTGGGGGATACGCTTTCAGCCGATAAACTCATCTTT.

Comment on this clone: A far larger clone is one nucleotide away, so this likely arose from a read error. This sample also contains other DNA sequences that code for the same CDR3. J is TRDJ1 and V is TRDV1; TRDD3 might be the D (6 bases). Since TCRdb gives no J gene, matching the DNA to germline was used here to assign it. The CDR3 is 19 residues long. Germline V gene sequence: CDR1 TSWWSYY, CDR2 QGS. CDR3 sequence (DNA): TGCGCTCTTGGGTTCCGTAAGGGTCCCTGGGATATTAAGACCGATAAACTCATCTTT. Protein: CALGFRKGPWDIKTDKLIF.

As regards this clone: TCRdb records a much larger clone's protein for this DNA, with a difference at residue 9 that likely arises from a read error; the protein given is the translation of the DNA. This chain uses TRDV1 with TRDJ1; TRDD3 matches at 12 bases. This CDR3 has 19 residues. Germline V gene lookup returns CDR1 TSWWSYY and CDR2 QGS. The J segment lost 3 bases and the V segment lost 1 base, leaving 12 bases of the junction unmatched. The CDR3 DNA reads as TGTGCTCTTGGGGAACCATACAATCCTGGGGGATACGGGGCCGATAAACTCATCTTT. Its protein product is CALGEPYNPGGYGADKLIF.

Concerning this clone itself: A far larger clone is one nucleotide away, so this likely arose from a read error. The sample contains more than one DNA sequence encoding this CDR3. The chain couples TRDV1 to TRDJ1; D ambiguous. Here the J gene was assigned by germline matching of the DNA, as TCRdb has none. This CDR3 is built from 15 residues. In germline, CDR1 is TSWWSYY, CDR2 QGS. V gave up 6 bases and J gave up 0 bases, with 14 bases separating them. The CDR3, as DNA: TGTGCTCTTGGCCTCCCCCAAACCTACACCGATAAACTCATCTTT. The encoded protein is CALGLPQTYTDKLIF.

This clone has a count of ten or more. The same CDR3 can be traced to other DNA sequences in this sample. The CDR3 DNA reads as TGTGCTCTCACCCTAACCTTACTGGGGGATACTCTCACCGATAAACTCATCTTT. This translates into CALTLTLLGDTLTDKLIF. The genes are TRDV1 and TRDJ1, with 12 positions matching TRDD3. V lost 9 bases, J lost 1 base, and 15 bases stayed unmatched. The CDR3 covers 18 residues. Germline V gives CDR1 TSWWSYY, CDR2 QGS.

This clone appeared many times. V gene TRDV1 combines with J gene TRDJ1; D is possibly TRDD3 (6 bases). Trimming shortened V by 1 base and J by 1 base, and 16 bases separated the two germline ends. The germline gives CDR1 TSWWSYY, CDR2 QGS. This CDR3 comprises 17 residues. Written as DNA, the CDR3 is TGTGCTCTTGGGGAACACCTCGCGGGGATTAGCACCGATAAACTCATCTTT. Translating gives CALGEHLAGISTDKLIF.

Within the sample, this clone is medium-sized (0.01 to 0.1%). The sample has other DNA sequences that encode this CDR3 too. The chain is built from TRDV1 and TRDJ1; 12 bases line up with TRDD3. This CDR3 has 22 residues. Per the germline V gene, CDR1 is TSWWSYY and CDR2 is QGS. V was clipped by 6 bases and J by 3 bases; unmatched bases: 26. CDR3 loop: CALGDFPSVRGILGDTPDKLIF. CDR3 coding DNA: TGTGCTCTTGGAGATTTCCCTTCTGTGAGGGGGATACTGGGGGATACACCCGATAAACTCATCTTT.

In this sample, this clone turned up many times. The protein held in TCRdb is that of a much larger clone and does not match this DNA's translation at residue 10, likely because of a read error; the protein shown is translated from the DNA. V usage is TRDV2 and J usage is TRDJ1, with no clear D. The J gene, missing from TCRdb, was assigned here through DNA to germline matching. Germline-derived CDR1 and CDR2 are GEAIGNYY and EKD. CDR3 length: 16 residues. Between the trimmed V and J ends, which lost 2 bases and 1 base, there was a span of 16 bases. CDR3 nucleotides: TGTGCCTGTGACATTAGGGAAAAAAGGGGCACCGATAAACTCATCTTT. Translating it yields CACDIREKRGTDKLIF.

Concerning this clone itself: A far larger clone is just one base off, so this is likely a read error. Other DNA sequences in this sample translate to the same CDR3. This chain joins TRDV1 and TRDJ1, with TRDD3 matching over 11 bases. There are 21 residues in the CDR3. Germline lookup yields CDR1 TSWWSYY and CDR2 QGS. CDR3 DNA: TGTGCCCTTGGGGAACCTGTGCCCCACTGGGGGATAATGCGCAACACCGATAAACTCATCTTT. It translates to CALGEPVPHWGIMRNTDKLIF.

With respect to this clone: TCRdb has a much larger clone's protein, which differs at residue 5 from the translation of this DNA, likely because of a read error; what is shown is the protein translated from the DNA. The chain joins TRDV2 to TRDJ1, with D uncertain. V dropped 3 bases and J dropped 2 bases, with 15 bases sitting between them. From germline, CDR1 is GEAIGNYY and CDR2 EKD. The CDR3 is 15 amino acids. For the CDR3, the DNA is TGTGCCTGTGACCCCGTTGCTACCCCTACCGATAAACTCATCTTT. It codes for CACDPVATPTDKLIF.

On this clone itself: This DNA's translation differs at residue 18 from TCRdb's protein, which comes from a much larger clone; a read error is likely, and the protein shown is translated from the DNA. The V gene is TRDV1, the J gene TRDJ1, with TRDD3 matching over 11 bases. Assignment of the J gene here rests on matching the DNA to germline, because TCRdb gives none. Losses at the gene ends were 5 bases for V and 3 bases for J; bases not matched to a gene: 29. Germline loops: CDR1 TSWWSYY, CDR2 QGS. The CDR3 extends over 23 amino acids. CDR3 region: CALGQYSVDHWGITVGDADKLIF. The DNA for the CDR3 is TGTGCTCTTGGGCAGTATTCCGTAGACCACTGGGGGATAACGGTGGGGGACGCCGATAAACTCATCTTT.

Remarks on this clone: Translating this DNA gives a protein that differs at residue 20 from the TCRdb one, which belongs to a much larger clone; a read error is likely, and the protein shown is this translation. CDR3 nucleotide sequence: TGTGCTCTTGGGGATCTGGACGGTACTGGGGGATACGTCATATACACCGATAAACTCACCTTT. Protein product: CALGDLDGTGGYVIYTDKLTF. This chain connects TRDV1 to TRDJ1; 13 positions match TRDD3. Germline V gene data show CDR1 as TSWWSYY and CDR2 as QGS. CDR3 length: 21 residues.

This clone has only a few counts. The protein TCRdb lists belongs to a much larger clone and differs from this DNA's translation at residue 15, which points to a read error; the protein shown is made from the DNA. The rearrangement links TRDV1 to TRDJ1, with a tentative D call TRDD2 (7 bases). Since TCRdb gives no J gene, matching the DNA to germline was used here to assign it. The CDR3 has 24 amino acids. Germline assignment: CDR1 TSWWSYY and CDR2 QGS. Trimming cost V 4 bases and J 0 bases, with 39 bases left between them. The CDR3 loop reads CALGGGLPPTGPRGTRPYTDKLIF. The CDR3 coding sequence is TGTGCTCTTGGGGGGGGCCTTCCTCCTACTGGGCCTCGGGGGACCAGACCTTACACCGATAAACTCATCTTT.

This clone was recorded a few times. The protein in TCRdb stems from a much larger clone and differs at residue 15 from this DNA's translation, likely a read error; here the protein is translated from the DNA. This rearrangement joins TRDV1 to TRDJ1, with 9 nucleotides matching TRDD3. The J gene is not listed in TCRdb, so it was assigned here from a DNA match to germline. CDR1 and CDR2 from the germline V gene are TSWWSYY and QGS. The CDR3 totals 19 residues. The CDR3 DNA sequence: TGTGCTCTTGGGGAACATGACCGGTACTGGGGGACTTACACCGGTAAACTCATCTTT. Its translation: CALGEHDRYWGTYTGKLIF.

Many counts were recorded for this clone. The J gene is TRDJ1, the V gene TRDV1, with TRDD3 identical over 7 bases. The trim removed 1 base at V and 0 bases at J, leaving 17 bases unmatched. The germline V gene has CDR1 TSWWSYY and CDR2 QGS. The CDR3 extends over 20 amino acids. The CDR3 loop reads CALGEPLYDLGDLYTDKLIF. DNA for the CDR3: TGTGCTCTTGGGGAACCCTTATACGATTTGGGGGACCTTTACACCGATAAACTCATCTTT.

This clone was observed a handful of times. The mismatch at residue 14 between this DNA's translation and the TCRdb protein of a much larger clone likely reflects a read error; the protein shown is translated from the DNA. V gene TRDV1 combines with J gene TRDJ1; D unclear. Germline lookup yields CDR1 TSWWSYY and CDR2 QGS. CDR3 length: 16 residues. The chain's CDR3 is CALGAWRAYRADKHIF. CDR3 bases: TGTGCTCTTGGGGCATGGAGGGCGTACAGGGCCGATAAACACATCTTT.

Of note for this clone: TCRdb shows a much larger clone's protein in place of this DNA's translation, and the two differ at residue 6, likely through a read error; the protein shown is translated from the DNA. The chain is built from TRDV2 and TRDJ1; 12 nucleotides match TRDD3. TCRdb records no J gene; here it was assigned by comparing the DNA to germline. The CDR3 length is 19 residues. V was pared by 0 bases and J by 2 bases, with 12 bases of the junction left unmatched. From germline, CDR1 is GEAIGNYY and CDR2 EKD. This chain's CDR3 is CACDTARLGDTRRTDKLIF. In DNA form, the CDR3 reads TGTGCCTGTGACACCGCCCGACTGGGGGATACACGTCGGACCGATAAACTCATCTTT.